Shown below are 16 T cell receptor beta chains from a single sample sequenced in a study of shared clonotypes between healthy human individuals. TCRdb keeps only in-frame clones here, not all; method: immunoSEQ multiplex PCR. This sample carries about 520,000 clones, 65% to 85% of them seen once, and the ten largest clones take about 13%. The material sequenced was PBMCs. The origin of the receptors is a woman aged 40 to 50 in good health. Some clones in this sample may be carry-over from other donors' samples.

Details on this clone: A far larger clone is off by one base, so a read error is likely. The chain has TRBV29-1 and TRBJ1-1; TRBD1 is a possible D gene (6 bases). CDR3 size: 12 residues. Germline-derived CDR1 and CDR2 are SQVTM and ANQGSEA. The CDR3 reads CSAGGRNTGAFF. CDR3 in DNA: TGCAGCGCGGGGGGCCGGAACACTGGAGCTTTCTTT.

In regard to this clone: Only one base separates this from a far larger clonotype, so it likely reflects a read error. This chain joins TRBV30 and TRBJ2-5; D unresolved. The DNA end lines up better with TRBJ2-7; the J call may be wrong. The germline gives CDR1 GTSNPN, CDR2 SVGIG (reference sequence). The CDR3 runs to 14 residues. CDR3 nucleotide sequence: TGTGCCTGGAGTGGGGAAAGGCCGGCCAACGAGCAGTACTTC. Translation gives CAWSGERPANEQYF.

This clone was observed a handful of times. The genes are TRBV10-3 and TRBJ2-3; no reliable D call. The germline CDR1 and CDR2 sequences are ENHRY and SYGVKD. The CDR3 is made up of 15 amino acids. The ends were cut back, 4 bases at V and 3 bases at J, with 14 bases in the middle. The CDR3 loop is CAISATDPTTDTQYF. CDR3 nucleotides: TGTGCCATCAGTGCAACGGACCCCACTACAGATACGCAGTATTTT.

This clone was detected a few times. This chain links TRBV5-8 with TRBJ1-1, with D perhaps matching TRBD1 (5 bases). This CDR3 comprises 14 residues. The germline CDR1 and CDR2 sequences are SGHTS and YDEGEE. Trimming removed 1 base from V and 4 bases from J, with 11 bases in between. The chain's CDR3 is CASSLRGSGTEAFF. CDR3 coding DNA: TGTGCCAGCAGCTTGAGGGGCTCCGGCACTGAAGCTTTCTTT.

This clone was found once. A far larger clone is just one base off, so this is likely a read error. It is likely a read error, because the conserved phenylalanine at the end of the CDR3 is missing. The chain uses TRBV4-1 and TRBJ1-6; 7 bases are shared with TRBD1. CDR1 is MGHRA, CDR2 YSYEKL, per germline. The CDR3 spans 15 residues. V lost 5 bases to trimming and J lost 5 bases; unmatched junction nucleotides: 6. In DNA form, the CDR3 reads TGCGCCAGCAGCTTCGACAGGGAAGATAATTCACCCCTCCACTCT. It specifies CASSFDREDNSPLHS.

The chain uses TRBV6-6 and TRBJ1-1, with TRBD1 as a possible D gene (6 bases). V was clipped by 0 bases and J by 5 bases, with 13 bases between them. From germline, CDR1 is MNHNY and CDR2 SVGAGI (reference sequence). The CDR3 consists of 15 residues. This CDR3 reads CASSYSSGASTEAFF. The DNA of the CDR3 is TGTGCCAGCAGTTACTCATCAGGGGCGTCTACTGAAGCTTTCTTT.

The count of this clone is one. The rearrangement links TRBV7-3 to TRBJ1-2; D is uncertain. CDR1 is SGHTA and CDR2 is FQGTGA in the germline V gene. The germline V and J ends were trimmed by 1 base and 2 bases, with 11 bases remaining between them. CDR3 length: 15 residues. The DNA of the CDR3 is TGTGCCAGCAGCTTAAACGGTGGGCAGAACTATGGCTACACCTTC. Encoded protein: CASSLNGGQNYGYTF.

The chain combines TRBV4-3 with TRBJ2-1; no firm D call. The germline V and J ends were trimmed by 4 bases and 7 bases, with 17 bases remaining between them. The CDR3 consists of 15 residues. In germline, CDR1 is LGHNA, CDR2 YSLEER. Written as DNA, the CDR3 is TGCGCCAGCAGCCCCCTCCCCCTAGGGTTGAATGAGCAGTTCTTC. It specifies CASSPLPLGLNEQFF.

The CDR3 here is CASSRDRGGETQYF. The CDR3 nucleotides are TGTGCCAGCAGCCGGGACAGGGGTGGGGAGACCCAGTACTTC. The V gene is TRBV7-2, the J gene TRBJ2-5; 10 positions agree with TRBD1. The CDR3 runs 14 residues. Trimming took 5 bases from V and 5 from J; bases not matched to a gene: 5. CDR1 and CDR2 from the germline V gene are SGHTA and FQGNSA.

The V gene is TRBV7-2, the J gene TRBJ2-5; TRBD1 agrees at 8 bases. The CDR3 runs 16 residues. The germline V gene encodes CDR1 SGHTA and CDR2 FQGNSA. V lost 5 bases to trimming and J lost 5 bases; unmatched junction nucleotides: 13. CDR3 in DNA: TGTGCCAGCAGCCCTTCGGCCTCAGGGGGCTTCGAGACCCAGTACTTC. This codes for CASSPSASGGFETQYF. The whole variable domain, filled in from reference TRBV7-2 and TRBJ2-5, reads GAGVSQSPSNKVTEKGKDVELRCDPISGHTALYWYRQSLGQGLEFLIYFQGNSAPDKSGLPSDRFSAERTGGSVSTLTIQRTQQEDSAVYLCASSPSASGGFETQYFGPGTRLLVL.

The chain carries TRBV5-6 and TRBJ2-7; no firm D call. Between the trimmed V and J ends, which lost 3 bases and 7 bases, there was a span of 14 bases. The germline V gene has CDR1 SGHDT and CDR2 YYEEEE. There are 13 residues in the CDR3. The CDR3 DNA is TGTGCCAGCAGCTACGAGCAAAAGAGGGAGCAGTACTTC. Its translation is CASSYEQKREQYF. The full variable domain, with the rest looked up from reference TRBV5-6 and TRBJ2-7, is DAGVTQSPTHLIKTRGQQVTLRCSPKSGHDTVSWYQQALGQGPQFIFQYYEEEERQRGNFPDRFSGHQFPNYSSELNVNALLLGDSALYLCASSYEQKREQYFGPGTRLTVT.

This chain connects TRBV28 to TRBJ1-4; weak D call: TRBD1 (6 bases). The CDR3 is made up of 12 amino acids. Germline values: CDR1 MDHEN, CDR2 SYDVKM. The germline V and J ends were trimmed by 6 bases and 10 bases, with 12 bases remaining between them. CDR3 amino acids: CASRGAGGKLFF. The CDR3, as DNA: TGTGCCAGCAGGGGGGCGGGCGGAAAACTGTTTTTT.

The chain combines TRBV28 with TRBJ2-1, with TRBD1 identical over 7 bases. The CDR3 loop spans 16 amino acids. The germline V gene has CDR1 MDHEN and CDR2 SYDVKM. V shed 2 bases and J 6 bases; nucleotides not matched to a gene: 10. CDR3 protein: CASSLMADRTANEQFF. The DNA for the CDR3 is TGTGCCAGCAGTTTAATGGCGGACAGGACCGCCAATGAGCAGTTCTTC.

The J gene is TRBJ2-7, the V gene TRBV5-1; 12 bases line up with TRBD2. This CDR3 has 15 amino acids. V lost 4 bases to trimming and J lost 3 bases; unmatched junction nucleotides: 5. Germline V gene sequence: CDR1 SGHRS, CDR2 YFSETQ. The CDR3 here is CASSLRLAGDYEQYF. The DNA for the CDR3 is TGCGCCAGCAGCCTGAGACTAGCGGGGGACTACGAGCAGTACTTC.

The chain carries TRBV1 and TRBJ1-6; no check of the table's D call, TRBD1, against the DNA was made. TRBV1 is an annotated pseudogene. The CDR3 covers 19 residues. This chain's CDR3 is CISSRVERGTQGRRRELHF. For the CDR3, the DNA is TGCATCAGCAGCCGGGTAGAGAGGGGGACGCAAGGCCGGCGGAGAGAACTCCACTTT.

V is TRBV30 and J is TRBJ2-5; D is ambiguous. From germline, CDR1 is GTSNPN and CDR2 SVGIG (reference sequence). This CDR3 contains 11 residues. Trimming pared 2 bases from V and 9 bases from J, leaving 10 bases between. The CDR3 coding sequence is TGTGCCTGGAGTTCCCAACTGGCCCAGTACTTC. This codes for CAWSSQLAQYF.